The 21 T cell receptor beta chains listed next were all sequenced from one sample in a study of cytomegalovirus exposure and HLA in healthy donors. 60 Vbeta and 13 Jbeta primers were used in PCR. TCRdb's copy holds only in-frame clones and misses some; the assay was immunoSEQ multiplex PCR. The sample totals about 200,000 clones. The specimen was PBMCs. These receptors were obtained from a boy between 10 and 17 years old in good health and CMV-seronegative.

The V gene is TRBV2, the J gene TRBJ1-3; weak D call: TRBD1 (6 bases). From germline, CDR1 is SNHLY and CDR2 FYNNEI. The CDR3 contains 16 residues. Trimming cost V 7 bases and J 2 bases, with 18 bases left between them. CDR3 bases: TGTGCCAGCACCAAACAGGGAGCCCGGACTGGAAACACCATATATTTT. Translation gives CASTKQGARTGNTIYF.

The J gene is TRBJ1-3, the V gene TRBV30; a weak D match, TRBD1 (5 bases). Looked up from germline, CDR1 is GTSNPN and CDR2 is SVGIG (reference sequence). The CDR3 covers 13 residues. Trimming shortened V by 3 bases and J by 6 bases, and 12 bases separated the two germline ends. Here the CDR3 reads CAWRGAVPNTIYF. CDR3 coding DNA: TGTGCCTGGAGAGGGGCGGTACCAAACACCATATATTTT.

CDR3: CATSSPPGQGYTEAFF. DNA for the CDR3: TGTGCCACCAGCAGTCCTCCCGGACAGGGATACACTGAAGCTTTCTTT. The chain carries TRBV15 and TRBJ1-1, with 8 bases matching TRBD1. Germline V gives CDR1 LNHNV, CDR2 YYDKDF (reference sequence). The CDR3 has 16 residues. The junction had 9 bases not matched to a gene; V was cut back by 3 bases and J by 3 bases.

The V and J genes are TRBV11-2 and TRBJ2-7, with D possibly being TRBD1 (6 bases). V was clipped by 5 bases and J by 2 bases, with 25 bases between them. CDR3 size: 18 residues. Germline V CDR1 and CDR2: SGHAT, FQNNGV. Here the CDR3 DNA reads TGTGCCAGCAGCAAGCTGGCAGGGGCCACGAAAAGCGCCTACGAGCAGTACTTC. Its translation is CASSKLAGATKSAYEQYF.

This sequence joins TRBV11-3 and TRBJ2-3; D not resolved. V shed 4 bases and J shed 2 bases, with 4 bases lying between them. Germline V gives CDR1 SGHNT, CDR2 YENEEA. The length of the CDR3 is 12 residues. The CDR3 protein is CASSSFTDTQYF. In DNA form, the CDR3 reads TGTGCCAGCAGCTCCTTCACAGATACGCAGTATTTT.

The genes are TRBV19 and TRBJ1-2; D might be TRBD1 (6 bases). CDR1 and CDR2 from the germline V gene are LNHDA and SQIVND (reference sequence). This CDR3 is built from 15 residues. V shed 6 bases and J shed 4 bases, with 18 bases lying between them. CDR3 nucleotides: TGTGCCAGTAGCCAAAAACCGACAGGTTTCTATGGCTACACCTTC. Protein sequence: CASSQKPTGFYGYTF.

The rearrangement uses TRBV29-1 and TRBJ1-1; D gene uncertain. Germline loops: CDR1 SQVTM, CDR2 ANQGSEA. The CDR3 is made up of 11 amino acids. Trimming took 1 base from V and 4 from J, leaving 4 bases between them. CDR3 nucleotides: TGCAGCGTTGAAGGGAGCACTGAAGCTTTCTTT. Encoded protein: CSVEGSTEAFF.

The rearrangement joins TRBV2 to TRBJ1-6; the match to TRBD1 covers 7 bases. The J segment lost 3 bases and the V segment lost 6 bases, leaving 11 bases of the junction unmatched. There are 17 residues in the CDR3. The germline gives CDR1 SNHLY, CDR2 FYNNEI. CDR3 sequence reads: CASRAGQDVIYNSPLHF. CDR3 nucleotides: TGTGCCAGCAGGGCCGGACAGGACGTTATCTATAATTCACCCCTCCACTTT.

The chain has TRBV7-2 and TRBJ1-1; D unclear. Germline CDR1 SGHTA, CDR2 FQGNSA. The CDR3 is made up of 13 amino acids. The ends were cut back, 7 bases at V and 4 bases at J, with 13 bases in the middle. The CDR3 DNA sequence: TGTGCCAGCACGGGTCCCCCGAGCACTGAAGCTTTCTTT. Its protein is CASTGPPSTEAFF.

The chain links TRBV4-2 to TRBJ2-3; D is uncertain. The V and J ends lost 4 bases and 8 bases respectively, with 13 bases between them. The CDR3 runs 13 residues. Germline lookup yields CDR1 LGHNA and CDR2 YNFKEQ. The CDR3: CASSPPRDGTQYF. The CDR3, as DNA: TGTGCCAGCAGCCCCCCCCGCGATGGTACGCAGTATTTT.

The chain joins TRBV15 to TRBJ1-2; TRBD1 might be the D (5 bases). The germline gives CDR1 LNHNV, CDR2 YYDKDF (reference sequence). The CDR3 contains 13 residues. Trimming removed 0 bases from V and 6 bases from J, with 8 bases in between. CDR3 in amino acids: CATSRDRGDGYTF. The CDR3 region has the DNA TGTGCCACCAGCAGAGATCGGGGGGATGGCTACACCTTC.

On this clone itself: The junction departs from germline at one end; a sequencing error may be responsible. V gene TRBV7-9 combines with J gene TRBJ1-1, with unresolved D. CDR1 is SEHNR, CDR2 FQNEAQ, per germline (reference sequence). This CDR3 is built from 13 residues. The DNA for the CDR3 is TGTGCCAGCATCCGGACCGGGAACACTGAGGCTTTCTTT. It codes for CASIRTGNTEAFF.

The V and J genes are TRBV7-2 and TRBJ1-2; 9 bases fit TRBD1. Trimming took 5 bases from V and 6 from J; bases not matched to a gene: 7. The CDR3 sequence is 14 residues long. Germline CDR1 and CDR2: SGHTA and FQGNSA. The CDR3 nucleotides read TGTGCCAGCAGCCCGGGACAGGGAGGGGATGGCTACACCTTC. Translating gives CASSPGQGGDGYTF.

J is TRBJ2-7 and V is TRBV5-1; D possibly corresponds to TRBD1 (6 bases). Trimming shortened V by 1 base and J by 3 bases, and 14 bases separated the two germline ends. The CDR3 loop spans 15 amino acids. CDR1 and CDR2 from the germline V gene are SGHRS and YFSETQ. CDR3 in DNA: TGCGCCAGCAGCTTGACAGGGACGTTTATCTACGAGCAGTACTTC. Translated: CASSLTGTFIYEQYF. Supplemented by reference TRBV5-1 and TRBJ2-7, the full variable domain reads KAGVTQTPRYLIKTRGQQVTLSCSPISGHRSVSWYQQTPGQGLQFLFEYFSETQRNKGNFPGRFSGRQFSNSRSEMNVSTLELGDSALYLCASSLTGTFIYEQYFGPGTRLTVT.

As regards this clone: This same CDR3 is encoded by further DNA sequences in the sample. The rearrangement joins TRBV30 to TRBJ2-1; 7 nucleotides agree with TRBD2. Looked up from germline, CDR1 is GTSNPN and CDR2 is SVGIG (reference sequence). With V trimmed by 8 bases and J by 0 bases, 7 bases remained unmatched. This CDR3 spans 14 amino acids. The CDR3 bases are TGTGCCAAGGGAGCGGGGAGCTCCTACAATGAGCAGTTCTTC. As protein: CAKGAGSSYNEQFF.

The chain has TRBV6-1 and TRBJ1-2, with D possibly being TRBD1 (6 bases). Germline V gives CDR1 MNHNS, CDR2 SASEGT. The V end lost 6 bases, the J end lost 0 bases, and 8 bases lay between the germline ends. The CDR3 is 13 amino acids. The CDR3 is CASRDSTNYGYTF. CDR3 coding DNA: TGTGCCAGCAGGGACAGTACTAACTATGGCTACACCTTC.

CDR3 nucleotides: TGCGCCAGCAGCCAAAAGCCACTCGGGATCCATGGCTACACCTTC. Amino acids: CASSQKPLGIHGYTF. The chain links TRBV4-3 to TRBJ1-2, with no clear D. The germline V gene has CDR1 LGHNA and CDR2 YSLEER. This CDR3 region has 15 residues. V was pared by 2 bases and J by 6 bases, with 16 bases between.

The chain couples TRBV27 to TRBJ1-6; 9 bases match TRBD1. Germline V gene sequence: CDR1 MNHEY, CDR2 SMNVEV (reference sequence). The CDR3 extends over 16 amino acids. The J segment lost 3 bases and the V segment lost 5 bases, leaving 5 bases of the junction unmatched. Here the CDR3 DNA reads TGTGCCAGCAGTCCCTCGACAGGGGGCTATAATTCACCCCTCCACTTT. It specifies CASSPSTGGYNSPLHF.

The chain is built from TRBV28 and TRBJ1-1; TRBD1 aligns across 7 bases. This CDR3 spans 13 amino acids. Germline V gene data show CDR1 as MDHEN and CDR2 as SYDVKM. J gave up 4 bases and V 5 bases, and 4 bases lay outside the gene matches. The CDR3 loop reads CASSMTGSTEAFF. CDR3 in DNA: TGTGCCAGCAGTATGACAGGGTCCACTGAAGCTTTCTTT.

The gene calls are TRBV28 and TRBJ1-1; a possible D gene is TRBD1 (5 bases). The CDR3 has 12 amino acids. Germline V gene lookup returns CDR1 MDHEN and CDR2 SYDVKM. The V end was cut by 8 bases, the J end by 7 bases, with 14 bases between. The DNA for the CDR3 is TGTGCCAGCCGTTGGGCGGGGGGTGAAGCTTTCTTT. Amino acids: CASRWAGGEAFF.

Comment on this clone: Other DNA sequences within the sample encode an identical CDR3. The J gene is TRBJ2-1, the V gene TRBV5-1, with 10 bases identical to TRBD2. This CDR3 spans 17 amino acids. With V trimmed by 0 bases and J by 9 bases, 12 bases remained unmatched. The germline CDR1 and CDR2 sequences are SGHRS and YFSETQ. The CDR3 reads CASSLGEGLAPGSEQFF. DNA of the CDR3: TGCGCCAGCAGCTTGGGCGAGGGACTAGCGCCGGGGAGTGAGCAGTTCTTC.